This is a list of T cell receptor beta chains from one sample in a study of CD8 T cells in ankylosing spondylitis. From the 5' RACE reads, TCRdb called clonotypes with MiXCR, one entry per CDR3 protein. The repertoire consists of about 260,000 distinct CDR3 sequences, with under 30% occurring once and the leading ten covering 0.61%. What was sequenced was blood, either unsorted or a sorted T cell fraction (not recorded which). These receptor sequences come from a male donor with ankylosing spondylitis or in good health (not recorded which). Both conserved end residues are part of each CDR3. The D gene is left open where the match is weak. Clone size is stated in some rows and not others, as once, few, many or a class when expanded.

cdr3_aa cdr3_nt d_call v_call clone_size j_call
CASRKTGDFYGNTIYF TGTGCCAGCAGAAAAACAGGGGACTTCTATGGAAACACCATATATTTT TRBD1 TRBV6-1 many TRBJ1-3
CASSRPQGASTDTQYF TGTGCCAGCAGCCGCCCACAGGGGGCTAGCACAGATACGCAGTATTTT TRBD1 TRBV4-2 many TRBJ2-3
CASSSGTVQSSYNEQFF TGTGCCAGCAGCTCCGGGACAGTCCAAAGCTCCTACAATGAGCAGTTCTTC TRBD1 TRBV11-2 NA TRBJ2-1
CSAPGFGSYGYTF TGCAGTGCACCAGGGTTTGGCTCCTATGGCTACACCTTC NA TRBV20-1 many TRBJ1-2
CSALPTGESYEQYF TGCAGCGCCCTTCCGACAGGGGAATCCTACGAGCAGTACTTC TRBD1 TRBV29-1 NA TRBJ2-7
CASSPPIGRTGEQFF TGTGCCAGCTCACCACCGATTGGAAGGACAGGGGAGCAGTTCTTC TRBD1 TRBV18 NA TRBJ2-1
CASSFTPYEQYF TGTGCCAGCAGTTTCACACCTTACGAGCAGTACTTC NA TRBV12-3/TRBV12-4 few TRBJ2-7
CSARGQIDEQFF TGCAGTGCTAGAGGACAGATTGATGAGCAGTTCTTC NA TRBV20-1 few TRBJ2-1
CASSFRDLTGELFF TGTGCCAGCAGTTTTCGGGACCTAACCGGGGAGCTGTTTTTT NA TRBV12-3/TRBV12-4 NA TRBJ2-2
CASSLPRGGRIGYTF TGTGCCAGCAGTCTCCCCCGGGGGGGGCGAATTGGCTACACCTTC NA TRBV25-1 many TRBJ1-2
CSASSRGRVWGTDTQYF TGCAGTGCTAGTAGCCGGGGAAGAGTATGGGGCACAGATACGCAGTATTTT NA TRBV20-1 many TRBJ2-3
CASSLRQLGYTF TGTGCCAGCAGTTTACGGCAGCTTGGCTACACCTTC NA TRBV12-3/TRBV12-4 NA TRBJ1-2
CSATPNGDEQFF TGCAGTGCTACCCCAAACGGGGATGAGCAGTTCTTC NA TRBV20-1 many TRBJ2-1
CASSDSPNPDTQYF TGTGCCAGCAGTGATTCGCCTAACCCGGATACGCAGTATTTT NA TRBV25-1 many TRBJ2-3
CSASGTGGYGYTF TGCAGCGCCTCCGGGACAGGGGGCTATGGCTACACCTTC TRBD1 TRBV29-1 few TRBJ1-2
CASSPGQGEAFF TGCGCCAGCAGCCCCGGACAGGGAGAAGCTTTCTTT TRBD1 TRBV4-1 NA TRBJ1-1
CSQSDGTDTQYF TGCAGCCAATCGGACGGGACAGATACGCAGTATTTT NA TRBV29-1 NA TRBJ2-3
CASSLAVGGGSDTQYF TGTGCCAGCAGCTTAGCGGTCGGGGGGGGGTCGGATACGCAGTATTTT TRBD2 TRBV7-2 NA TRBJ2-3
CASSLVPAGPEAFF TGTGCCAGCAGCTTAGTGCCAGCTGGTCCTGAAGCTTTCTTT NA TRBV7-2 NA TRBJ1-1
CASSMLAGINNEQFF TGTGCCAGCAGTATGTTAGCGGGGATAAACAATGAGCAGTTCTTC TRBD2 TRBV6-4 few TRBJ2-1
CASSPLIKTGPVGDIQYF TGTGCCAGCAGCCCACTTATCAAAACAGGGCCGGTAGGGGACATTCAGTACTTC NA TRBV6-1 NA TRBJ2-4
CASSPLGSGVNTDTQYF TGTGCCAGCAGCCCCCTGGGTTCGGGGGTGAACACAGATACGCAGTATTTT NA TRBV7-2 few TRBJ2-3
CASRIAGVRYNEQFF TGTGCCAGTAGAATAGCGGGGGTAAGATACAATGAGCAGTTCTTC TRBD2 TRBV12-3/TRBV12-4 many TRBJ2-1
CATSVAGWGTGELFF TGTGCCACCAGTGTGGCAGGATGGGGCACCGGGGAGCTGTTTTTT NA TRBV24-1 many TRBJ2-2
CASTPPRGAFTGELFF TGTGCCAGCACTCCCCCCCGGGGGGCTTTTACCGGGGAGCTGTTTTTT NA TRBV6-1 NA TRBJ2-2
CASRWGLNTEAFF TGTGCCAGCAGGTGGGGGTTGAACACTGAAGCTTTCTTT NA TRBV12-3/TRBV12-4 NA TRBJ1-1
CATSDSFGTDGYTF TGTGCCACCAGTGATTCCTTTGGAACCGATGGCTACACCTTC NA TRBV24-1 NA TRBJ1-2
CASDQGAGSGANVLTF TGTGCCAGCGATCAGGGGGCGGGAAGTGGGGCCAACGTCCTGACTTTC TRBD1 TRBV12-3/TRBV12-4 NA TRBJ2-6
CASSETGRETQYF TGCGCCAGCAGTGAGACAGGTCGAGAGACCCAGTACTTC NA TRBV10-2 few TRBJ2-5
CSAAPNGHEQFF TGCAGTGCTGCCCCCAATGGCCATGAGCAGTTCTTC NA TRBV20-1 NA TRBJ2-1
CASSSLGSTYEQYF TGTGCCAGCAGTTCCCTAGGGTCAACCTACGAGCAGTACTTC NA TRBV6-2/TRBV6-3 NA TRBJ2-7
CSVSSGTDTQYF TGCAGCGTTTCGAGTGGCACAGATACGCAGTATTTT NA TRBV29-1 few TRBJ2-3
CASSFQQRHETQYF TGTGCCAGCAGTTTTCAACAGCGCCACGAGACCCAGTACTTC NA TRBV12-3/TRBV12-4 NA TRBJ2-5
CASSLNMETQYF TGTGCCAGCAGCTTGAATATGGAGACCCAGTACTTC NA TRBV5-6 few TRBJ2-5
CASSDREGMINQPQHF TGTGCCAGCAGCGACAGGGAGGGGATGATCAATCAGCCCCAGCATTTT TRBD1 TRBV12-3/TRBV12-4 many TRBJ1-5
CASSSWTVNPIGSYEQYF TGTGCCAGCAGTTCTTGGACAGTTAATCCGATCGGCTCCTACGAGCAGTACTTC NA TRBV12-3/TRBV12-4 NA TRBJ2-7
CSAREDVSNTGELFF TGCAGTGCTAGAGAAGACGTATCGAACACCGGGGAGCTGTTTTTT NA TRBV20-1 NA TRBJ2-2
CSVEKGRTRYF TGCAGCGTTGAAAAGGGGAGGACAAGGTATTTT NA TRBV29-1 few TRBJ1-3
CASSVGLSGEETQYF TGTGCCAGCAGCGTAGGCCTTAGCGGGGAAGAGACCCAGTACTTC TRBD2 TRBV9 NA TRBJ2-5
CAMGRGIGVTDEQFF TGTGCCATGGGACGGGGCATTGGGGTGACGGATGAGCAGTTCTTC NA TRBV10-3 NA TRBJ2-1
CSAGGTLTNEQFF TGCAGTGCTGGGGGGACTTTAACCAATGAGCAGTTCTTC NA TRBV20-1 NA TRBJ2-1
CASSEFGSGEQFF TGCGCCAGCAGTGAGTTTGGTAGCGGGGAGCAGTTCTTC TRBD2 TRBV10-1 NA TRBJ2-1
CASSLRGLAGPTDTQYF TGTGCCAGCAGCCTGCGGGGACTAGCGGGGCCGACAGATACGCAGTATTTT TRBD2 TRBV11-2 NA TRBJ2-3
CASSLGLAGGPYNEQFF TGTGCCAGCAGCTTGGGACTAGCGGGGGGACCCTACAATGAGCAGTTCTTC TRBD2 TRBV7-9 many TRBJ2-1
CASSQEMDGDTQYF TGTGCCAGCAGCCAAGAGATGGACGGAGATACGCAGTATTTT NA TRBV4-2 NA TRBJ2-3
CSARAGTPGGTDTQYF TGCAGTGCTAGAGCCGGGACTCCGGGCGGAACAGATACGCAGTATTTT NA TRBV20-1 many TRBJ2-3
CSVTVRGANYEQYF TGCAGCGTCACCGTTCGAGGGGCGAACTACGAGCAGTACTTC NA TRBV29-1 many TRBJ2-7
CSARQGQGPTEAFF TGCAGTGCGAGACAAGGACAGGGGCCCACTGAAGCTTTCTTT TRBD1 TRBV20-1 NA TRBJ1-1
CASRPAFNQPQHF TGTGCCAGCAGACCCGCCTTCAATCAGCCCCAGCATTTT NA TRBV6-6 NA TRBJ1-5
CASRLVAKNIQYF TGTGCCAGCAGGCTGGTAGCCAAAAACATTCAGTACTTC NA TRBV11-2 few TRBJ2-4
CASTLGPGANVLTF TGTGCCAGCACCCTAGGTCCTGGGGCCAACGTCCTGACTTTC NA TRBV12-3/TRBV12-4 NA TRBJ2-6
CSARGGHLLTGELFF TGCAGTGCTAGGGGCGGACACTTATTGACCGGGGAGCTGTTTTTT NA TRBV20-1 NA TRBJ2-2